The 26 T cell receptor beta chains given below trace back to one sample, sequenced in a study of cytomegalovirus exposure and HLA in healthy donors. The PCR made use of 60 Vbeta and 13 Jbeta primers. The data were produced by immunoSEQ multiplex PCR, yet TCRdb's version contains in-frame clones alone and is incomplete. Altogether 200,000 or so clones are present, roughly 87% being singletons, with the ten largest covering 0.2% to 0.3%. Sequenced: PBMCs. The receptors derive from a girl under two years old in good health and CMV-seronegative.

The chain is built from TRBV10-3 and TRBJ2-7; a possible D gene is TRBD2 (6 bases). The length of the CDR3 is 15 residues. Germline lookup yields CDR1 ENHRY and CDR2 SYGVKD. V lost 6 bases and J lost 7, with 22 bases in between. CDR3 amino acids: CAIRVPGESTSEQYF. For the CDR3, the DNA is TGTGCCATCAGGGTCCCGGGGGAATCTACGTCTGAGCAGTACTTC.

The chain has TRBV27 and TRBJ2-7; TRBD1 aligns across 8 bases. Germline assignment: CDR1 MNHEY and CDR2 SMNVEV (reference sequence). The CDR3 is 12 residues long. The V and J ends lost 5 bases and 4 bases, in that order; junction bases with no gene match: 1. CDR3 protein: CASSHRGYEQYF. Written as DNA, the CDR3 is TGTGCCAGCAGTCACAGGGGGTACGAGCAGTACTTC.

The chain uses TRBV10-3 and TRBJ1-1, with D maybe TRBD1 (5 bases). The CDR3 runs 16 residues. Germline V CDR1 and CDR2: ENHRY, SYGVKD. Trimming shortened V by 0 bases and J by 3 bases, and 14 bases separated the two germline ends. The CDR3 DNA sequence: TGTGCCATCAGTGAGTCGAGAAGGGGTAGGGACACTGAAGCTTTCTTT. Amino acid sequence: CAISESRRGRDTEAFF.

The V gene is TRBV18, the J gene TRBJ2-1; possibly TRBD1 for D (5 bases). Between the trimmed V and J ends, which lost 2 bases and 9 bases, there was a span of 8 bases. In germline, CDR1 is KGHSH, CDR2 LQKENI. This CDR3 has 12 amino acids. The CDR3 sequence is CASSPTGAEQFF. The CDR3, as DNA: TGTGCCAGCTCACCAACTGGGGCTGAGCAGTTCTTC. Using reference TRBV18 and TRBJ2-1 for the parts outside the CDR3, the full variable domain is NAGVMQNPRHLVRRRGQEARLRCSPMKGHSHVYWYRQLPEEGLKFMVYLQKENIIDESGMPKERFSAEFPKEGPSILRIQQVVRGDSAAYFCASSPTGAEQFFGPGTRLTVL.

The V and J genes are TRBV6-1 and TRBJ2-3; 7 nucleotides agree with TRBD2. The J segment lost 9 bases and the V segment lost 6 bases, leaving 15 bases of the junction unmatched. The germline V gene encodes CDR1 MNHNS and CDR2 SASEGT. This CDR3 is 15 amino acids long. This CDR3 reads CASSEPGLSFGTQYF. CDR3 sequence (DNA): TGTGCCAGCAGCGAACCGGGACTATCCTTTGGGACGCAGTATTTT.

The chain joins TRBV2 to TRBJ2-1; D unresolved. The CDR3 is 14 residues long. V was clipped by 8 bases and J by 7 bases, with 18 bases between them. The germline CDR1 and CDR2 sequences are SNHLY and FYNNEI. The CDR3 bases are TGTGCCAGCTTTTTACTTAGGAGCCTAAATGAGCAGTTCTTC. Translation: CASFLLRSLNEQFF.

The V and J genes are TRBV12-5 and TRBJ2-7, with a weak D call TRBD1 (6 bases). V shed 6 bases and J shed 3 bases, with 15 bases lying between them. This CDR3 is 14 amino acids long. Germline V lookup: CDR1 LGHNT, CDR2 FRNRAP. The CDR3 nucleotides read TGTGCTAGTGGCTACGGGACACCTCACTACGAGCAGTACTTC. Translation: CASGYGTPHYEQYF.

This clone has only one observation. The V gene is TRBV2, the J gene TRBJ1-2, with TRBD1 as a possible D gene (5 bases). The germline CDR1 and CDR2 sequences are SNHLY and FYNNEI. V was pared by 4 bases and J by 4 bases, with 7 bases between. The CDR3 sequence is 12 residues long. CDR3 amino acids: CASSGQFYGYTF. The CDR3 DNA reads as TGTGCCAGCAGTGGACAGTTCTATGGCTACACCTTC.

The chain combines TRBV11-2 with TRBJ2-7, with TRBD2 identical over 8 bases. Unmatched junction bases numbered 5, after V lost 1 base and J lost 0 bases. The CDR3 runs 16 residues. Germline assignment: CDR1 SGHAT and CDR2 FQNNGV. CDR3 region: CASSLVSTSGSYEQYF. In nucleotides, the CDR3 is TGTGCCAGCAGCTTAGTCTCAACTAGCGGCTCCTACGAGCAGTACTTC.

The chain has TRBV27 and TRBJ2-7, with no clear D. Trimming took off 6 bases at V and 0 bases at J, with 12 bases between the two ends. Per the germline V gene, CDR1 is MNHEY and CDR2 is SMNVEV (reference sequence). There are 14 residues in the CDR3. The DNA for the CDR3 is TGTGCCAGCAGATCGATTAGGAGCTCCTACGAGCAGTACTTC. It is translated as CASRSIRSSYEQYF.

The V gene is TRBV7-6, the J gene TRBJ1-2; 9 bases fit TRBD1. Germline V gene sequence: CDR1 SGHVS, CDR2 FNYEAQ. The V and J ends lost 5 bases and 2 bases, in that order; junction bases with no gene match: 6. The CDR3 spans 15 residues. CDR3 DNA: TGTGCCAGCAGCCTAACCGGGACAGGGAACTATGGCTACACCTTC. The encoded protein is CASSLTGTGNYGYTF.

This chain links TRBV10-3 with TRBJ1-1; a weak D match, TRBD1 (6 bases). In germline, CDR1 is ENHRY, CDR2 SYGVKD. The V and J ends lost 4 bases and 0 bases respectively, with 18 bases between them. The CDR3 covers 17 residues. In DNA form, the CDR3 reads TGTGCCATCAGTGCAGTAAAGGGACACCTCATGAACACTGAAGCTTTCTTT. Translating it yields CAISAVKGHLMNTEAFF.

The chain carries TRBV7-6 and TRBJ1-2; D unclear. There are 13 residues in the CDR3. V lost 4 bases to trimming and J lost 5 bases, with 11 bases between them. Per germline, CDR1 SGHVS and CDR2 FNYEAQ. The chain's CDR3 is CASSSPDGYGYTF. The CDR3, as DNA: TGTGCCAGCAGCTCCCCCGACGGGTATGGCTACACCTTC.

The chain couples TRBV6-5 to TRBJ2-5, with D uncertain. Germline V CDR1 and CDR2: MNHEY, SVGAGI. This CDR3 has 12 amino acids. V was pared by 6 bases and J by 7 bases, with 12 bases between. The CDR3, as DNA: TGTGCCAGCAGCGTCCCCCAGTGGACCCAGTACTTC. Translated, it gives CASSVPQWTQYF.

The V and J genes are TRBV6-1 and TRBJ2-1, with D tentatively TRBD2 (5 bases). The CDR3 sequence is 12 residues long. Germline CDR1 reads MNHNS; CDR2 reads SASEGT. V shed 6 bases and J shed 9 bases, with 12 bases lying between them. The CDR3 DNA reads TGTGCCAGCAGACGTCCTAGCAGTGAGCAGTTCTTC. Protein sequence: CASRRPSSEQFF.

The chain links TRBV11-2 to TRBJ2-7; 12 bases match TRBD2. CDR1 is SGHAT and CDR2 is FQNNGV in the germline V gene. J gave up 1 base and V 5 bases, and 15 bases lay outside the gene matches. This CDR3 comprises 19 residues. CDR3 in DNA: TGTGCCAGCAGCCTAAAGCGGACTAGCGGGAAGGCCAATTCCTACGAGCAGTACTTC. Amino acids: CASSLKRTSGKANSYEQYF.

The V and J genes are TRBV11-2 and TRBJ1-4, with 9 bases identical to TRBD1. CDR3 length: 16 amino acids. The J segment lost 3 bases and the V segment lost 4 bases, leaving 6 bases of the junction unmatched. CDR1 and CDR2 from the germline V gene are SGHAT and FQNNGV. The CDR3 region has the DNA TGTGCCAGCAGCTCCCCGGGACAGGGTCCTAATGAAAAACTGTTTTTT. Its protein product is CASSSPGQGPNEKLFF.

This rearrangement joins TRBV11-2 to TRBJ2-7; 10 positions agree with TRBD1. V shed 4 bases, J shed 4 bases, and the junction held 1 base outside the gene matches. The CDR3 is made up of 13 amino acids. CDR1 is SGHAT, CDR2 FQNNGV, per germline. CDR3 sequence (DNA): TGTGCCAGCAGCTCGGACAGGGGGTACGAGCAGTACTTC. Protein sequence: CASSSDRGYEQYF.

CDR3 sequence reads: CASSPRKTGLNSPLHF. The CDR3 bases are TGTGCCAGCAGCCCTAGGAAGACAGGGCTTAATTCACCCCTCCACTTT. This chain links TRBV5-6 with TRBJ1-6, with 7 nucleotides matching TRBD1. The ends lost 4 bases at V and 6 bases at J; junction bases unmatched: 10. The CDR3 spans 16 residues. CDR1 is SGHDT and CDR2 is YYEEEE in the germline V gene.

V and J are TRBV9 and TRBJ1-2, with D tentatively TRBD1 (5 bases). Germline lookup yields CDR1 SGDLS and CDR2 YYNGEE. The CDR3 loop spans 14 amino acids. Trimming shortened V by 0 bases and J by 0 bases, and 6 bases separated the two germline ends. This CDR3 reads CASSVGQPNYGYTF. The CDR3 DNA is TGTGCCAGCAGCGTAGGACAGCCTAACTATGGCTACACCTTC.

The chain employs TRBV12-5 and TRBJ2-1, with D tentatively TRBD1 (6 bases). In germline, CDR1 is LGHNT, CDR2 FRNRAP. Trimming pared 3 bases from V and 1 base from J, leaving 22 bases between. The CDR3 consists of 19 residues. The CDR3 loop reads CASGLVSVAGDNSYNEQFF. DNA of the CDR3: TGTGCTAGTGGTTTAGTCTCTGTGGCAGGGGATAATTCCTACAATGAGCAGTTCTTC.

The chain has TRBV11-3 and TRBJ2-1; 7 bases agree with TRBD2. V was pared by 0 bases and J by 5 bases, with 10 bases of the junction left unmatched. Germline CDR1 and CDR2: SGHNT and YENEEA. The CDR3 is made up of 17 amino acids. CDR3 residues: CASSLESGEGANNEQFF. Written as DNA, the CDR3 is TGTGCCAGCAGCTTAGAATCCGGGGAGGGCGCGAACAATGAGCAGTTCTTC.

This chain uses TRBV2 with TRBJ2-1; 9 nucleotides agree with TRBD2. The CDR3 length is 17 residues. Trimming cost V 3 bases and J 5 bases; bases outside gene matches: 11. From germline, CDR1 is SNHLY and CDR2 FYNNEI. CDR3 sequence reads: CASSDPVWLAGNNEQFF. Written as DNA, the CDR3 is TGTGCCAGCAGTGACCCCGTGTGGCTAGCGGGGAACAATGAGCAGTTCTTC.

This clone was recorded only once. The rearrangement uses TRBV5-1 and TRBJ1-4; D is unclear. Germline CDR1 SGHRS, CDR2 YFSETQ. The CDR3 is made up of 18 amino acids. Deletions cut 2 bases from V and 5 bases from J, with 22 bases between. Written as DNA, the CDR3 is TGCGCCAGCAGCTTCAACCGGGGAGCGACCGCCCCGAATGAAAAACTGTTTTTT. This codes for CASSFNRGATAPNEKLFF.

V usage is TRBV25-1 and J usage is TRBJ2-4; 10 nucleotides match TRBD2. Trimming removed 2 bases from V and 4 bases from J; junction bases left unmatched: 5. The V gene's germline CDR1 is MGHDK and CDR2 SYGVNS. The CDR3 totals 16 residues. The CDR3 nucleotides read TGTGCCAGCAGTGAAGGGCTAGCGGGGGATAAAAACATTCAGTACTTC. The encoded protein is CASSEGLAGDKNIQYF.

The CDR3: CASSISSPYEQYF. The CDR3 nucleotides read TGTGCCAGTAGTATTTCGTCCCCCTACGAGCAGTACTTC. The J gene is TRBJ2-7, the V gene TRBV19; D unclear. The germline gives CDR1 LNHDA, CDR2 SQIVND (reference sequence). The CDR3 runs to 13 residues. The germline V and J ends were trimmed by 3 bases and 2 bases, with 8 bases remaining between them.